This TCR beta chain was sequenced during a study of control samples from healthy donors and cancer patients. Here immunoSEQ multiplex PCR was the method, and the copy in TCRdb shows in-frame clones only, minus some. The sample has under 150,000 clones; 80% to 95% are singletons. The CDR3 covers 15 residues. Trimming removed 4 bases at V and 3 bases at J, with 17 bases between. Germline V lookup: CDR1 SGHRS, CDR2 YFSETQ. This clonotype was sampled from a man aged 30 to 39 in good health. The sequencing sample was made of blood. The chain recombines TRBV5-1 with TRBJ2-7, with D unclear. As DNA, the CDR3 is TGCGCCAGCAGCATAGACTCGTTGAAGGGCTACGAGCAGTACTTC. Its protein product is CASSIDSLKGYEQYF. The full variable domain, rest sourced from reference TRBV5-1 and TRBJ2-7, is KAGVTQTPRYLIKTRGQQVTLSCSPISGHRSVSWYQQTPGQGLQFLFEYFSETQRNKGNFPGRFSGRQFSNSRSEMNVSTLELGDSALYLCASSIDSLKGYEQYFGPGTRLTVT.